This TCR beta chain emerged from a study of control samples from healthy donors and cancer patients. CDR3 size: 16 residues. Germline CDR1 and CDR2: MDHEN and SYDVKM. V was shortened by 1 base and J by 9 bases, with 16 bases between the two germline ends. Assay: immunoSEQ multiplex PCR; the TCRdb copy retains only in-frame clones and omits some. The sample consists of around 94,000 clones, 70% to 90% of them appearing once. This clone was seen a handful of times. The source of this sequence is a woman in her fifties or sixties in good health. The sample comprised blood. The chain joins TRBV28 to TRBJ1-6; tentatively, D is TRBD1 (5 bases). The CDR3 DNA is TGTGCCAGCAGTTTATTTCGGGGCGGAGGGAGTTCACCCCTCCACTTT. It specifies CASSLFRGGGSSPLHF.